This is a list of T cell receptor beta chains from one sample in a study of T-cell memory formation after mild COVID-19. TCRdb called the 5' RACE reads again in MiXCR, with one record for every CDR3 protein. There are nearly 350,000 distinct CDR3 sequences in the sample; approximately 12% occur only once, and roughly a fifth lies in the top ten. The sequencing sample was made of PBMCs or a T cell subset sorted from them (not recorded which). The source of these receptors is a man between 18 and 29 years old who had mild COVID-19 (a few samples of this study predate the infection). Cell type and time point are not known. CDR3s include the opening cysteine and the closing phenylalanine or tryptophan. Each record gives: J gene, clone size, D gene, V gene, CDR3 length, CDR3 protein, CDR3 DNA. A D gene is named only where the DNA matches it firmly. A clone size is listed for some rows: how often the clone was seen (once, few, many), or a class if it is expanded.

>TRBJ1-6|NA|NA|TRBV5-6|13
CASSSGLGSPLHF
TGTGCCAGCAGCTCGGGGTTGGGTTCACCCCTCCACTTT
>TRBJ2-7|NA|NA|TRBV4-3|13
CASSQQTEYEQYF
TGCGCCAGCAGCCAACAGACGGAGTACGAGCAGTACTTC
>TRBJ2-3|NA|TRBD1|TRBV4-3|16
CASSQGQGARRDTQYF
TGCGCCAGCAGCCAGGGACAGGGGGCGAGGAGGGATACGCAGTATTTT
>TRBJ2-5|NA|TRBD2|TRBV2|16
CASSVGTSRKQETQYF
TGTGCCAGCAGTGTGGGGACTAGCCGTAAACAAGAGACCCAGTACTTC
>TRBJ2-3|NA|TRBD2|TRBV5-1|13
CASLAGATDTQYF
TGCGCCAGTTTAGCGGGGGCGACAGATACGCAGTATTTT
>TRBJ1-1|few|TRBD1|TRBV7-2|16
CASSLVGTGLNTEAFF
TGTGCCAGCAGCTTAGTGGGGACAGGTCTGAACACTGAAGCTTTCTTT
>TRBJ2-7|NA|TRBD2|TRBV6-5|15
CASRSLAGASYEQYF
TGTGCCAGCAGGTCCCTAGCGGGGGCTTCCTACGAGCAGTACTTC
>TRBJ1-1|many|NA|TRBV6-5|12
CASKSPSVEAFF
TGTGCCAGCAAGAGCCCCAGCGTTGAAGCTTTCTTT
>TRBJ1-5|many|NA|TRBV7-6|15
CASSLQSGVNQPQHF
TGTGCCAGCAGCTTACAATCAGGGGTCAATCAGCCCCAGCATTTT
>TRBJ2-3|NA|TRBD1|TRBV15|14
CATRPGQGLDTQYF
TGTGCCACCCGTCCGGGACAGGGGCTCGATACGCAGTATTTT
>TRBJ2-3|few|NA|TRBV5-1|14
CASSLALAGDTQYF
TGCGCCAGCAGCTTGGCCCTCGCCGGGGATACGCAGTATTTT
>TRBJ2-3|few|NA|TRBV4-1|17
CASSQDAPADTTDTQYF
TGCGCCAGCAGCCAAGATGCCCCCGCCGACACCACAGATACGCAGTATTTT
>TRBJ2-2|few|TRBD1|TRBV7-6|12
CATLRGTGELFF
TGTGCCACCCTCAGGGGGACCGGGGAGCTGTTTTTT
>TRBJ1-6|few|TRBD1|TRBV19|17
CASSMSRDRTDNSPLHF
TGTGCCAGTAGTATGTCCCGGGACAGGACGGATAATTCACCCCTCCACTTT
>TRBJ2-7|few|NA|TRBV19|15
CASSISRGSSYEQYF
TGTGCCAGTAGTATTTCCAGGGGATCATCCTACGAGCAGTACTTC
>TRBJ2-2|NA|TRBD1|TRBV7-9|15
CASRRGTGDHRELFF
TGTGCCAGCAGGAGAGGGACAGGGGACCACCGGGAGCTGTTTTTT
>TRBJ2-5|few|TRBD2|TRBV7-2|15
CASSLRLAGRETQYF
TGTGCCAGCAGCTTAAGACTAGCGGGCCGAGAGACCCAGTACTTC
>TRBJ1-2|NA|NA|TRBV9|15
CASSASGTLSYGYTF
TGTGCCAGCAGCGCATCCGGGACTCTATCCTATGGCTACACCTTC
>TRBJ2-5|few|NA|TRBV20-1|13
CSARKGVQETQYF
TGCAGTGCTAGGAAAGGGGTTCAAGAGACCCAGTACTTC
>TRBJ2-2|NA|TRBD2|TRBV7-2|15
CASSRSGGTTGELFF
TGTGCCAGCAGCCGTAGCGGGGGGACCACCGGGGAGCTGTTTTTT
>TRBJ2-1|few|NA|TRBV19|14
CASSIDWGLDEQFF
TGTGCCAGTAGTATAGATTGGGGTCTCGATGAGCAGTTCTTC
>TRBJ1-1|NA|NA|TRBV11-2|16
CASSSPPTGLDTEAFF
TGTGCCAGCAGCTCCCCTCCGACAGGTTTGGACACTGAAGCTTTCTTT
>TRBJ1-6|few|NA|TRBV9|17
CASSAPGPSSYNSPLHF
TGTGCCAGCAGCGCCCCGGGACCCAGCTCCTATAATTCACCCCTCCACTTT
>TRBJ1-3|many|TRBD1|TRBV7-2|15
CASSFWRQGANTIYF
TGTGCCAGCAGCTTTTGGCGGCAGGGGGCTAACACCATATATTTT
>TRBJ1-5|few|NA|TRBV12-3/TRBV12-4|16
CASSPSRFEGNQPQHF
TGTGCCAGCAGTCCGTCTCGTTTTGAGGGCAATCAGCCCCAGCATTTT
>TRBJ2-3|many|NA|TRBV5-1|14
CASSTSQRTDTQYF
TGCGCCAGCAGCACCTCACAGCGCACAGATACGCAGTATTTT
>TRBJ1-2|NA|TRBD1|TRBV30|14
CAWSEGQGPYGYTF
TGTGCCTGGAGTGAAGGACAGGGTCCATATGGCTACACCTTC
>TRBJ2-2|NA|NA|TRBV7-3|12
CASAVSSGELFF
TGTGCCAGCGCGGTTAGTTCCGGGGAGCTGTTTTTT
>TRBJ2-7|few|NA|TRBV6-2/TRBV6-3|15
CASSGTGYSSYEQYF
TGTGCCAGCAGTGGAACGGGGTACAGCTCCTACGAGCAGTACTTC
>TRBJ1-2|few|TRBD1|TRBV28|13
CASRPGQHYGYTF
TGTGCCAGCAGGCCGGGACAGCACTATGGCTACACCTTC
>TRBJ2-1|NA|NA|TRBV7-2|15
CASTPRGREYNEQFF
TGTGCCAGCACTCCGAGGGGCCGGGAATACAATGAGCAGTTCTTC
>TRBJ2-1|NA|TRBD1|TRBV18|18
CASSHRGPGQATYNEQFF
TGTGCCAGCTCACACAGGGGACCGGGACAGGCGACCTACAATGAGCAGTTCTTC
>TRBJ2-1|many|NA|TRBV7-2|15
CASSSDRGSYNEQFF
TGTGCCAGCAGCTCCGACAGAGGCTCCTACAATGAGCAGTTCTTC
>TRBJ2-2|few|NA|TRBV20-1|13
CSASGTPTGELFF
TGCAGTGCGTCCGGGACACCGACCGGGGAGCTGTTTTTT
>TRBJ2-3|few|TRBD1|TRBV4-1|17
CASSQGGQLKPTDTQYF
TGCGCCAGCAGCCAAGGGGGACAGTTAAAACCCACAGATACGCAGTATTTT
>TRBJ2-2|few|NA|TRBV10-3|13
CAVSGTPGGELFF
TGTGCCGTCTCCGGGACCCCCGGCGGGGAGCTGTTTTTT